The rows below give T cell receptor beta chains drawn from one sample of a study of graft-versus-host responses after intestinal transplantation. Assay: immunoSEQ multiplex PCR; the TCRdb copy retains only in-frame clones and omits some. The repertoire includes 95,000 to 150,000 clones, just under 95% of them detected once, and around 0.12% sits in the top ten. No antigen has been identified for these receptors. Source: unstimulated CD4+ T cells sorted from spleen or lymph node cells, taken before intestinal transplant. These receptors originate from a human donor who received an intestinal transplant. Each CDR3 is given with its conserved first and last residue. Each record gives: D gene, V gene, clone size, J gene, CDR3 protein, CDR3 DNA. D genes are given only for firm matches. Some rows have no size entry. The others give once, few or many, or a class for an expanded clone.

D: .; V: TRBV5-4; size: .; J: TRBJ1-2; CDR3: CASSLGPGYTF; DNA: TGTGCCAGCAGCTTGGGGCCAGGCTACACCTTC
D: .; V: TRBV5-1; size: .; J: TRBJ2-5; CDR3: CASSLSRSTQETQYF; DNA: TGCGCCAGCAGCTTGTCGAGATCCACCCAAGAGACCCAGTACTTC
D: TRBD2; V: TRBV6-1; size: .; J: TRBJ2-1; CDR3: CASSDTSGRAGDEQFF; DNA: TGTGCCAGCAGTGACACGAGCGGGAGGGCCGGCGATGAGCAGTTCTTC
D: TRBD2; V: TRBV5-1; size: .; J: TRBJ2-7; CDR3: CASSSRTSGSYEQYF; DNA: TGCGCCAGCAGCTCGCGGACTAGCGGGAGCTACGAGCAGTACTTC
D: TRBD2; V: TRBV7-3; size: .; J: TRBJ2-3; CDR3: CASSSWTRDTQYF; DNA: TGTGCCAGCAGCTCCTGGACTAGGGATACGCAGTATTTT
D: .; V: TRBV19; size: .; J: TRBJ2-3; CDR3: CASSPSRQATQYF; DNA: TGTGCCAGTAGTCCCAGCCGACAGGCTACGCAGTATTTT
D: .; V: TRBV5-6; size: .; J: TRBJ1-1; CDR3: CASSLGGGWGTEAFF; DNA: TGTGCCAGCAGCTTGGGGGGGGGATGGGGCACTGAAGCTTTCTTT
D: .; V: TRBV18; size: .; J: TRBJ2-7; CDR3: CASSTGTSYEQYF; DNA: TGTGCCAGCTCAACAGGGACCTCCTACGAGCAGTACTTC
D: .; V: TRBV29-1; size: .; J: TRBJ2-1; CDR3: CSVASPGSSYNEQFF; DNA: TGCAGCGTTGCCTCACCGGGTTCATCCTACAATGAGCAGTTCTTC
D: .; V: TRBV9; size: .; J: TRBJ2-7; CDR3: CASSEGPFSYEQYF; DNA: TGTGCCAGCAGCGAGGGGCCATTCTCCTACGAGCAGTACTTC
D: TRBD1; V: TRBV7-9; size: .; J: TRBJ1-2; CDR3: CASSFNPGQGYGYTF; DNA: TGTGCCAGCAGCTTTAATCCTGGACAGGGCTATGGCTACACCTTC
D: .; V: TRBV9; size: once; J: TRBJ1-3; CDR3: CASSIMSGNTIYF; DNA: TGTGCCAGCAGCATTATGAGTGGAAACACCATATATTTT
D: .; V: TRBV6-6; size: .; J: TRBJ2-7; CDR3: CASSPNYEQYF; DNA: TGTGCCAGCAGCCCTAACTACGAGCAGTACTTC
D: .; V: TRBV30; size: .; J: TRBJ1-5; CDR3: CAWSYTSNQPQHF; DNA: TGTGCCTGGTCATACACTAGCAATCAGCCCCAGCATTTT
D: TRBD1; V: TRBV10-3; size: .; J: TRBJ2-7; CDR3: CAIRGQYKVDEQYF; DNA: TGTGCCATCAGGGGACAGTATAAGGTCGACGAGCAGTACTTC
D: .; V: TRBV5-5; size: .; J: TRBJ2-7; CDR3: CASSRKAGVGQLSSYEQYF; DNA: TGTGCCAGCAGCCGCAAGGCCGGTGTGGGGCAGTTAAGCTCCTACGAGCAGTACTTC
D: TRBD2; V: TRBV6-4; size: .; J: TRBJ2-7; CDR3: CASSETSGRVYEQYF; DNA: TGTGCCAGCAGTGAAACTAGCGGGAGGGTTTACGAGCAGTACTTC
D: .; V: TRBV19; size: .; J: TRBJ2-7; CDR3: CASSDPSGRNEQYF; DNA: TGTGCCAGTAGTGACCCGAGCGGTCGGAACGAGCAGTACTTC
D: TRBD1; V: TRBV6-1; size: .; J: TRBJ1-2; CDR3: CASSEETGKGYTF; DNA: TGTGCCAGCAGTGAAGAGACAGGGAAAGGCTACACCTTC
D: TRBD2; V: TRBV7-3; size: .; J: TRBJ2-7; CDR3: CASSPGTSGTEQYF; DNA: TGTGCCAGCAGCCCGGGGACTAGCGGGACCGAGCAGTACTTC
D: TRBD1; V: TRBV9; size: .; J: TRBJ2-7; CDR3: CASSAGTGGVSYEQYF; DNA: TGTGCCAGCAGCGCTGGGACAGGGGGCGTATCCTACGAGCAGTACTTC
D: TRBD2; V: TRBV7-9; size: .; J: TRBJ2-1; CDR3: CASSLWGSGRGPGVQFF; DNA: TGTGCCAGCAGCTTATGGGGGAGCGGGAGGGGGCCGGGAGTGCAGTTCTTC
D: .; V: TRBV4-1; size: .; J: TRBJ2-5; CDR3: CASSQDGTPGVETQYF; DNA: TGCGCCAGCAGCCAAGACGGGACCCCGGGAGTCGAGACCCAGTACTTC
D: .; V: TRBV7-3; size: .; J: TRBJ1-1; CDR3: CASSPTENTEAFF; DNA: TGTGCCAGCAGCCCGACAGAGAACACTGAAGCTTTCTTT
D: .; V: TRBV2; size: .; J: TRBJ2-2; CDR3: CASSEMSGELFF; DNA: TGTGCCAGCAGTGAAATGTCCGGGGAGCTGTTTTTT
D: TRBD2; V: TRBV10-3; size: .; J: TRBJ2-3; CDR3: CAISLRGKQGLGTDTQYF; DNA: TGTGCCATCAGTTTGCGTGGGAAACAGGGACTAGGCACAGATACGCAGTATTTT
D: TRBD1; V: TRBV25-1; size: .; J: TRBJ1-2; CDR3: CASQRTGDSGYTF; DNA: TGTGCCAGCCAAAGAACAGGGGATAGCGGCTACACCTTC
D: .; V: TRBV10-3; size: .; J: TRBJ2-1; CDR3: CATRLGPGNEQFF; DNA: TGTGCCACCCGACTTGGACCGGGCAATGAGCAGTTCTTC
D: TRBD2; V: TRBV14; size: few; J: TRBJ2-7; CDR3: CASSRTSGRAYEQYF; DNA: TGTGCCAGCAGCCGAACTAGCGGGAGGGCCTACGAGCAGTACTTC
D: .; V: TRBV5-6; size: .; J: TRBJ1-1; CDR3: CASSFRTPRGTEAFF; DNA: TGTGCCAGCAGCTTCCGGACACCCCGAGGGACTGAAGCTTTCTTT
D: .; V: TRBV21-1; size: .; J: TRBJ2-1; CDR3: CASSKGTLAGGSGEQFF; DNA: TGTGCCAGCAGCAAGGGGACCCTAGCGGGAGGTTCCGGTGAGCAGTTCTTC
D: .; V: TRBV11-1; size: once; J: TRBJ2-1; CDR3: CASSLSLTGRNEQFF; DNA: TGTGCCAGCAGCTTATCTCTGACAGGGAGGAATGAGCAGTTCTTC